The 26 T cell receptor beta chains given below trace back to one sample, sequenced in a study of blood T cell repertoires in COVID-19. Data came from immunoSEQ multiplex PCR; TCRdb stores just in-frame clones and leaves some out. This table holds 200,000 to 250,000 clones, approximately 78% found once. The specimen sequenced was peripheral blood. The receptor source for this set is a woman over 75 with COVID-19, enrolled during active disease.

V and J are TRBV10-1 and TRBJ1-1, with D possibly matching TRBD1 (5 bases). V was shortened by 6 bases and J by 5 bases, with 13 bases between the two germline ends. Germline CDR1 reads WNHNN; CDR2 reads SYGVQD (reference sequence). This CDR3 is 13 amino acids long. In DNA form, the CDR3 reads TGCGCCAGCAGGAGCCAGGGAGGGACTGAAGCTTTCTTT. Its translation: CASRSQGGTEAFF.

The chain links TRBV3-1 (or the pseudogene TRBV3-2) to TRBJ2-4; D is unresolved. The CDR3 is 14 amino acids. Germline V gene lookup returns CDR1 LGHDT and CDR2 YNNKEL (reference sequence). V was trimmed by 5 bases and J by 8 bases, leaving 16 bases between them. The CDR3 reads CASSYFSESDIQYF. The CDR3 DNA reads as TGTGCCAGCAGCTACTTTTCGGAGTCCGACATTCAGTACTTC.

The rearrangement links TRBV2 to TRBJ1-5; 7 bases match TRBD1. The CDR3 covers 14 residues. The ends lost 5 bases at V and 3 bases at J; junction bases unmatched: 4. The germline gives CDR1 SNHLY, CDR2 FYNNEI. CDR3 in amino acids: CASSWDRTNQPQHF. CDR3 bases: TGTGCCAGCAGTTGGGACAGAACCAATCAGCCCCAGCATTTT.

V usage is TRBV5-1 and J usage is TRBJ2-1, with a possible D match to TRBD2 (8 bases). Germline CDR1 SGHRS, CDR2 YFSETQ. With 1 base removed from V and 7 bases from J, the gap between germline ends came to 30 bases. The CDR3 is 20 amino acids. CDR3 in amino acids: CASSLHWQGVAGIPPNEQFF. CDR3 DNA sequence: TGCGCCAGCAGCTTGCATTGGCAGGGGGTAGCGGGAATACCCCCTAATGAGCAGTTCTTC. The full variable domain, in which reference TRBV5-1 and TRBJ2-1 provide the parts outside the CDR3, is KAGVTQTPRYLIKTRGQQVTLSCSPISGHRSVSWYQQTPGQGLQFLFEYFSETQRNKGNFPGRFSGRQFSNSRSEMNVSTLELGDSALYLCASSLHWQGVAGIPPNEQFFGPGTRLTVL.

The gene calls are TRBV5-1 and TRBJ1-2, with 7 bases identical to TRBD1. Looked up from germline, CDR1 is SGHRS and CDR2 is YFSETQ. J gave up 4 bases and V 4 bases, and 19 bases lay outside the gene matches. This CDR3 spans 18 amino acids. CDR3 in DNA: TGCGCCAGCAGCCTTTCGACAGGGTCTGTTCCCACCCCCTATGGCTACACCTTC. It yields the protein CASSLSTGSVPTPYGYTF.

V gene TRBV14 combines with J gene TRBJ2-2; D is unclear. V was cut by 6 bases and J by 1 base, with 9 bases left in between. Germline V lookup: CDR1 SGHDN, CDR2 FVKESK. This CDR3 contains 14 residues. CDR3 loop: CASRADWNTGELFF. DNA for the CDR3: TGTGCCAGCAGGGCAGACTGGAACACCGGGGAGCTGTTTTTT.

This sequence joins TRBV2 and TRBJ1-6, with 7 positions matching TRBD1. CDR1 is SNHLY and CDR2 is FYNNEI in the germline V gene. This CDR3 spans 16 amino acids. Trimming took 0 bases from V and 7 from J; bases not matched to a gene: 6. The CDR3 sequence: CASSEARGRGNSPLHF. The CDR3 DNA sequence: TGTGCCAGCAGTGAAGCGAGAGGCAGGGGGAATTCACCCCTCCACTTT. Supplemented by reference TRBV2 and TRBJ1-6, the full variable domain reads EPEVTQTPSHQVTQMGQEVILRCVPISNHLYFYWYRQILGQKVEFLVSFYNNEISEKSEIFDDQFSVERPDGSNFTLKIRSTKLEDSAMYFCASSEARGRGNSPLHFGNGTRLTVT.

The CDR3, as DNA: TGTGCCAGCAGTACCCGGGACAGGGGCCGCCCCTATGGCTACACCTTC. Protein sequence: CASSTRDRGRPYGYTF. This chain joins TRBV28 and TRBJ1-2; TRBD1 aligns across 10 bases. The V segment lost 5 bases and the J segment 4 bases; nucleotides outside the gene matches: 10. The CDR3 is 16 residues long. The germline gives CDR1 MDHEN, CDR2 SYDVKM.

CDR3 nucleotides: TGCGCCAGCAGCCTCCGGGACAGCATGAACACTGAAGCTTTCTTT. As protein: CASSLRDSMNTEAFF. This chain links TRBV5-1 with TRBJ1-1; 7 bases map to TRBD1. The germline gives CDR1 SGHRS, CDR2 YFSETQ. After removal of 4 bases from V and 0 bases from J, the junction contained 6 bases not matched to a gene. This CDR3 is built from 15 residues.

CDR3 in DNA: TGTGCCAGCAGTTACCCGACAGGGTTAAATGAAAAACTGTTTTTT. This codes for CASSYPTGLNEKLFF. The rearrangement uses TRBV6-6 and TRBJ1-4, with 7 bases lining up with TRBD1. V trimming: 2 bases; J trimming: 5 bases; junction bases outside the gene matches: 5. This CDR3 region has 15 residues. Per germline, CDR1 MNHNY and CDR2 SVGAGI (reference sequence).

This clone was counted between two and nine times. This chain links TRBV30 with TRBJ1-6, with 9 nucleotides matching TRBD1. The CDR3 is 14 amino acids. Trimming removed 2 bases from V and 6 bases from J; junction bases left unmatched: 2. In germline, CDR1 is GTSNPN, CDR2 SVGIG (reference sequence). CDR3 sequence: CAWSPGQGNSPLHF. The CDR3 nucleotides are TGTGCCTGGAGTCCGGGACAGGGTAATTCACCCCTCCACTTT.

In this sample, this clone turned up once. The chain has TRBV5-1 and TRBJ2-2, with 7 bases that match TRBD2. Germline values: CDR1 SGHRS, CDR2 YFSETQ. V trimming: 4 bases; J trimming: 1 base; junction bases outside the gene matches: 4. This CDR3 has 15 residues. Written as DNA, the CDR3 is TGCGCCAGCAGCGGACTAGAGCTGAACACCGGGGAGCTGTTTTTT. Protein product: CASSGLELNTGELFF.

The chain couples TRBV4-2 to TRBJ1-5, with D hard to call. V lost 0 bases, J lost 7 bases, and 7 bases lay in between. Germline V gene data show CDR1 as LGHNA and CDR2 as YNFKEQ. This CDR3 is built from 13 residues. This CDR3 reads CASSQDRGQPQHF. The CDR3 DNA reads TGTGCCAGCAGCCAAGATAGAGGACAGCCCCAGCATTTT.

V usage is TRBV18 and J usage is TRBJ1-2, with 7 bases that match TRBD1. The germline gives CDR1 KGHSH, CDR2 LQKENI. V gave up 6 bases and J gave up 3 bases; unmatched junction bases: 10. The CDR3 loop spans 15 amino acids. The CDR3 DNA reads TGTGCCAGCTCGGCCAACAGGGGTGGTGACTATGGCTACACCTTC. Amino acids: CASSANRGGDYGYTF.

The chain joins TRBV18 to TRBJ1-5, with TRBD1 as a possible D gene (6 bases). CDR1 is KGHSH, CDR2 LQKENI, per germline. This CDR3 spans 13 amino acids. The ends were cut back, 3 bases at V and 5 bases at J, with 8 bases in the middle. In DNA form, the CDR3 reads TGTGCCAGCTCACCGTACAGGGATCAGCCCCAGCATTTT. Its translation is CASSPYRDQPQHF.

V and J are TRBV5-6 and TRBJ2-1, with a tentative D call TRBD2 (6 bases). CDR3 length equals 16 residues. Germline V gives CDR1 SGHDT, CDR2 YYEEEE. V lost 3 bases and J 0 bases, leaving 13 bases between the germline ends. CDR3 amino acids: CASSWRAGSSYNEQFF. The CDR3, as DNA: TGTGCCAGCAGCTGGCGGGCGGGGAGCTCCTACAATGAGCAGTTCTTC. The full variable domain, rest sourced from reference TRBV5-6 and TRBJ2-1, is DAGVTQSPTHLIKTRGQQVTLRCSPKSGHDTVSWYQQALGQGPQFIFQYYEEEERQRGNFPDRFSGHQFPNYSSELNVNALLLGDSALYLCASSWRAGSSYNEQFFGPGTRLTVL.

There are a few counts of this clone. This CDR3 reads CASSTGQAEAFF. Written as DNA, the CDR3 is TGTGCCAGCAGTACGGGACAGGCTGAAGCTTTCTTT. The V and J genes are TRBV2 and TRBJ1-1; 8 nucleotides align to TRBD1. V gave up 5 bases and J gave up 6 bases; unmatched junction bases: 2. CDR1 is SNHLY, CDR2 FYNNEI, per germline. CDR3 length equals 12 residues.

The chain carries TRBV19 and TRBJ2-7, with 7 nucleotides matching TRBD2. V was clipped by 6 bases and J by 5 bases; unmatched bases: 10. From germline, CDR1 is LNHDA and CDR2 SQIVND (reference sequence). This CDR3 is 14 amino acids long. CDR3 residues: CASSPGRSGDEQYF. CDR3 coding DNA: TGTGCCAGTAGCCCCGGGAGGTCGGGGGACGAGCAGTACTTC.

J is TRBJ1-2 and V is TRBV29-1; D is unclear. Trimming shortened V by 4 bases and J by 0 bases, and 6 bases separated the two germline ends. There are 12 residues in the CDR3. CDR1 is SQVTM and CDR2 is ANQGSEA in the germline V gene. The CDR3 spells CSVVIPNYGYTF. DNA for the CDR3: TGCAGCGTTGTTATCCCTAACTATGGCTACACCTTC.

V is TRBV5-6 and J is TRBJ2-5; the D is unclear. The CDR3 length is 14 residues. V was trimmed by 1 base and J by 5 bases, leaving 12 bases between them. Germline CDR1 and CDR2: SGHDT and YYEEEE. CDR3 coding DNA: TGTGCCAGCAGCTTGAGGCTGGAGAGGGAGACCCAGTACTTC. This codes for CASSLRLERETQYF.

The V and J genes are TRBV6-4 and TRBJ2-3, with TRBD2 matching 7 bases. The trim removed 5 bases at V and 4 bases at J, leaving 9 bases unmatched. The CDR3 sequence is 15 residues long. CDR1 is MRHNA, CDR2 SNTAGT, per germline. The CDR3 sequence: CASSKNGGRSDTQYF. For the CDR3, the DNA is TGTGCCAGCAGTAAGAACGGGGGGAGGTCAGATACGCAGTATTTT.

This chain uses TRBV5-1 with TRBJ1-1; 8 bases agree with TRBD1. The CDR3 consists of 14 residues. Losses at the gene ends were 1 base for V and 6 bases for J; bases not matched to a gene: 5. Germline-derived CDR1 and CDR2 are SGHRS and YFSETQ. In DNA form, the CDR3 reads TGCGCCAGCAGCTTGAGCGGCAGGGGGCCTGAAGCTTTCTTT. It specifies CASSLSGRGPEAFF.

In this sample, this clone turned up a few times. The genes are TRBV5-1 and TRBJ2-1; TRBD1 aligns across 10 bases. Per germline, CDR1 SGHRS and CDR2 YFSETQ. The junction had 4 bases not matched to a gene; V was cut back by 4 bases and J by 6 bases. CDR3 size: 14 residues. The chain's CDR3 is CASSQGQGFNEQFF. CDR3 nucleotide sequence: TGCGCCAGCAGCCAGGGACAGGGGTTCAATGAGCAGTTCTTC. Variable domain in full (rest from reference TRBV5-1 and TRBJ2-1): KAGVTQTPRYLIKTRGQQVTLSCSPISGHRSVSWYQQTPGQGLQFLFEYFSETQRNKGNFPGRFSGRQFSNSRSEMNVSTLELGDSALYLCASSQGQGFNEQFFGPGTRLTVL.

This chain joins TRBV29-1 and TRBJ1-1, with 7 bases that match TRBD1. The CDR3 consists of 13 residues. Germline V gene data show CDR1 as SQVTM and CDR2 as ANQGSEA. With V trimmed by 5 bases and J by 7 bases, 10 bases remained unmatched. CDR3 nucleotide sequence: TGCAGCGTTAAATGGGCAGGGGGGTTTGAAGCTTTCTTT. Its protein product is CSVKWAGGFEAFF.

About this clone: Other DNA sequences in the sample encode the same CDR3. The CDR3 reads CASRAGMNTEAFF. CDR3 DNA: TGTGCCAGCCGAGCGGGGATGAACACTGAAGCTTTCTTT. V is TRBV6-5 and J is TRBJ1-1; D is ambiguous. The ends were cut back, 8 bases at V and 0 bases at J, with 10 bases in the middle. CDR1 is MNHEY and CDR2 is SVGAGI in the germline V gene. The CDR3 is 13 residues long.

V gene TRBV5-1 combines with J gene TRBJ2-1, with 7 bases matching TRBD1. The CDR3 sequence is 14 residues long. The V gene end was trimmed by 5 bases and the J gene end by 5 bases; junction bases not matched to a gene: 7. Germline V lookup: CDR1 SGHRS, CDR2 YFSETQ. CDR3 nucleotides: TGCGCCAGCAGTCCTAGACAGGGCCACAATGAGCAGTTCTTC. Its protein is CASSPRQGHNEQFF.